This T cell receptor beta chain was observed in a study of blood T cell repertoires in COVID-19. Sequencing was performed with immunoSEQ multiplex PCR; in TCRdb, only in-frame clones are kept and a portion is missing. This sample has under 250,000 clones, with approximately 90% found just once. The CDR3 extends over 14 amino acids. Per the germline V gene, CDR1 is SGHNT and CDR2 is YYREEE (reference sequence). V was pared by 3 bases and J by 7 bases, with 0 bases of the junction left unmatched. The clonotype comes from a man younger than 35 with active or convalescent COVID-19. The chain employs TRBV5-4 and TRBJ1-6, with 11 bases lining up with TRBD1. Sequencing was performed on peripheral blood. The chain's CDR3 is CASSWDRGNSPLHF. Here the CDR3 DNA reads TGTGCCAGCAGCTGGGACAGGGGGAATTCACCCCTCCACTTT.